This T cell receptor beta chain was profiled in a study of shared clonotypes between healthy human individuals. Study observations and caveats: Clonotype sharing among donors was thought likely to change with sequencing depth. The four-donor shared clonotypes exceeded non-shared clonotypes in generation probability, with non-shared ones scoring lower.

TCRdb keeps only in-frame clones here, not all; method: immunoSEQ multiplex PCR. The sample holds millions of clones, roughly 95% seen once. V lost 2 bases, J lost 3 bases, and 7 bases lay in between. CDR1 is MNHEY and CDR2 is SVGAGI in the germline V gene. The CDR3 consists of 14 residues. A note on this clone: Antigen: not known. Other DNA sequences in this sample translate to the same CDR3.

Naive CD8 cells lacked CD45RO, underwent positive selection for CCR7 and left out terminally differentiated effector memory CD45RA+ cells. Source material: naive CD8+ T cells sorted from blood. The V and J genes are TRBV6-5 and TRBJ2-2; D uncertain. This TCR derives from a man younger than 35 in good health. CDR3 bases: TGTGCCAGCAGTTACATCGGTGACACCGGGGAGCTGTTTTTT. Translated, it gives CASSYIGDTGELFF.